The source of this T cell receptor (beta chain) is a study of T cell responses to AZD1222 COVID-19 vaccine. Study background: Second-dose intervals near 4 or 12 weeks were combined.

The CDR3 runs 17 residues. V dropped 5 bases and J dropped 3 bases, with 19 bases sitting between them. Germline V gene data show CDR1 as SGHAT and CDR2 as FQNNGV. The protocol was immunoSEQ multiplex PCR, while the TCRdb copy is restricted to in-frame clones and leaves out a portion. The sample has approximately 120,000 clones, about 88% seen once. Overall study findings and caveats: After two AZD1222 doses, spike-specific TCR breadth and depth rose versus day 0. Females outnumbered males among donors, who were mostly white British; clonal diversity was possibly underestimated. The peak T cell response came first, and repertoires were sampled only after it.

About this clone itself: Its target is not known.

V gene TRBV11-2 combines with J gene TRBJ2-2; the D gene is possibly TRBD1 (5 bases). The sequencing used peripheral blood, collected on day 0 of AZD1222 vaccination. The clonotype was recovered from an adult in good health. CDR3 sequence: CASSVTGIKRYTGELFF. In DNA form, the CDR3 reads TGTGCCAGCAGCGTTACAGGAATTAAGAGATACACCGGGGAGCTGTTTTTT.